What follows are 3 T cell receptor beta chains derived from one specimen sequenced in a study of OX40 agonist ivuxolimab in advanced cancers. Generated by immunoSEQ multiplex PCR, the TCRdb table keeps only in-frame clones and is missing some. The sample shows around 69,000 clones, about 91% of them seen only once. This material consisted of CD4+ or CD8+ T cells sorted from blood, taken in a trial of the OX40 agonist ivuxolimab. These TCRs come from an adult with an advanced solid tumor such as melanoma, head and neck, liver or kidney cancer.

This CDR3 is CASTPREQGGSYEQYF. The DNA of the CDR3 is TGCGCCAGCACTCCCCGGGAACAGGGGGGCTCCTACGAGCAGTACTTC. The genes are TRBV5-1 and TRBJ2-7, with 8 nucleotides matching TRBD1. Germline V lookup: CDR1 SGHRS, CDR2 YFSETQ. CDR3 length equals 16 residues. With V trimmed by 6 bases and J by 0 bases, 11 bases remained unmatched.

This clone was seen once. The chain is built from TRBV10-3 and TRBJ2-1, with D tentatively TRBD2 (6 bases). V dropped 10 bases and J dropped 0 bases, with 16 bases sitting between them. The germline V gene encodes CDR1 ENHRY and CDR2 SYGVKD. The CDR3 has 15 residues. The CDR3 region has the DNA TGTGCCACCCGCGGGGCGGGGAGCTCCTACAATGAGCAGTTCTTC. Its translation: CATRGAGSSYNEQFF.

The J gene is TRBJ2-7, the V gene TRBV10-1; D is perhaps TRBD1 (5 bases). There are 12 residues in the CDR3. Germline lookup yields CDR1 WNHNN and CDR2 SYGVQD (reference sequence). V lost 10 bases, J lost 4 bases, and 14 bases lay in between. This CDR3 is CATTGARYEQYF. The CDR3 DNA is TGCGCCACCACTGGGGCACGATACGAGCAGTACTTC.